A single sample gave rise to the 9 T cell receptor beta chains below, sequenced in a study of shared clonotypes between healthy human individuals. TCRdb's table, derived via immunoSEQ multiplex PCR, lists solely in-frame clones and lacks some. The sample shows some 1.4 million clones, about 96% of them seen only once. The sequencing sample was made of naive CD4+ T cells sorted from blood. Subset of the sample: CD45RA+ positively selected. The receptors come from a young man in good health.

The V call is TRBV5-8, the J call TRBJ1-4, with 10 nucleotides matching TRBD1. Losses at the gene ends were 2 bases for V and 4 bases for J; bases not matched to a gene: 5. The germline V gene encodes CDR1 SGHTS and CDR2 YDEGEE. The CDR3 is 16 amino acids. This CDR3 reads CASSFEDRGFNEKLFF. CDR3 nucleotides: TGTGCCAGCAGCTTCGAGGACAGGGGGTTTAATGAAAAACTGTTTTTT.

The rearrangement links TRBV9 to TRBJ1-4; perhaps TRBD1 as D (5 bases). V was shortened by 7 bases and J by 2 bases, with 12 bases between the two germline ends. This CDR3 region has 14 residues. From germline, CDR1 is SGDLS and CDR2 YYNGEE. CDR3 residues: CASGGGGTNEKLFF. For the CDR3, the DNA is TGTGCCAGCGGCGGGGGAGGGACTAATGAAAAACTGTTTTTT.

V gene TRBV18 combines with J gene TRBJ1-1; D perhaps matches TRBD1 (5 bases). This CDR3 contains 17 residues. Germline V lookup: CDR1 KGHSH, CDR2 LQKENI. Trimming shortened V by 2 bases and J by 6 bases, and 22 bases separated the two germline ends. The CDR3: CASSPVGGSGTSAEAFF. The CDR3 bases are TGTGCCAGCTCACCAGTCGGAGGATCAGGGACGAGTGCTGAAGCTTTCTTT.

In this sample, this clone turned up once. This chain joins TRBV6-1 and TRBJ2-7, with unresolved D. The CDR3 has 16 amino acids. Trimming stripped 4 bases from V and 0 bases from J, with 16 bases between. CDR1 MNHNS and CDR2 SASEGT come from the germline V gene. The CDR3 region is CASSGTRSLHSYEQYF. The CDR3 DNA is TGTGCCAGCAGTGGAACACGATCCTTACACTCCTACGAGCAGTACTTC.

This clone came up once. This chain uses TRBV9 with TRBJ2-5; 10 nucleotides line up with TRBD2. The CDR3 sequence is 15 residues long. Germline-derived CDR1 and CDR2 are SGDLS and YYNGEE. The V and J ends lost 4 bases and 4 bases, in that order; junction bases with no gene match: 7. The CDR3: CASSPLAGVGETQYF. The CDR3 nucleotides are TGTGCCAGCAGCCCCCTAGCGGGAGTAGGAGAGACCCAGTACTTC. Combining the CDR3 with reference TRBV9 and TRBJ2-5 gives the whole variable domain DSGVTQTPKHLITATGQRVTLRCSPRSGDLSVYWYQQSLDQGLQFLIQYYNGEERAKGNILERFSAQQFPDLHSELNLSSLELGDSALYFCASSPLAGVGETQYFGPGTRLLVL.

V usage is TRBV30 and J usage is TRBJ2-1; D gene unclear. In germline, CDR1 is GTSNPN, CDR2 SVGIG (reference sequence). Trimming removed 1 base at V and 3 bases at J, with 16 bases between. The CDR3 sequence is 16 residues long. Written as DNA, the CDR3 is TGTGCCTGGAGTGCCCCCTCGCGAGGCCGCTACAATGAGCAGTTCTTC. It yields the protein CAWSAPSRGRYNEQFF.

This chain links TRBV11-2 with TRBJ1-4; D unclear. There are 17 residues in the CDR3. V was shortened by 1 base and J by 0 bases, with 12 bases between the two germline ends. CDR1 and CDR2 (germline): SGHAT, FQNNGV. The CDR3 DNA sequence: TGTGCCAGCAGCTTAGGAGGAAGATACGCAACTAATGAAAAACTGTTTTTT. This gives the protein CASSLGGRYATNEKLFF. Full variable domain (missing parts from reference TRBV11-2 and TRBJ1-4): EAGVAQSPRYKIIEKRQSVAFWCNPISGHATLYWYQQILGQGPKLLIQFQNNGVVDDSQLPKDRFSAERLKGVDSTLKIQPAKLEDSAVYLCASSLGGRYATNEKLFFGSGTQLSVL.

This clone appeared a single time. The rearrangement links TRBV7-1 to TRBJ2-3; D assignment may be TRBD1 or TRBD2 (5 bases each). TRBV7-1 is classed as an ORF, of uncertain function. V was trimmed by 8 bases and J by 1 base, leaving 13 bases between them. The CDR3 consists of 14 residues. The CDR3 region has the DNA TGTGCCAGCCCTCTGGGGCGGGGCACAGATACGCAGTATTTT. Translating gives CASPLGRGTDTQYF.

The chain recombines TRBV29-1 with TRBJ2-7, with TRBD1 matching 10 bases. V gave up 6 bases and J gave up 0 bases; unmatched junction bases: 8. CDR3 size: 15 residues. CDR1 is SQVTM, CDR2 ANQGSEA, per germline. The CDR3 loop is CSVEPGQGNSYEQYF. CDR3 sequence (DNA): TGCAGCGTGGAACCGGGACAGGGGAACTCCTACGAGCAGTACTTC.